This T cell receptor (beta chain) was retrieved from a study of immune heterogeneity within non-small cell lung tumors. On this clonotype itself: Antigen specificity is unknown.

Notes on the study in general: Within each patient, tumor sites shared identical dominant CDR3 beta clonotypes and also held site-unique high-frequency clones. Comparison across individual patients showed largely distinct high-frequency T-cell receptor beta clonotypes.

It was a multiplex PCR that amplified TCR beta CDR3, with 32 V and 13 J primers. TCRdb ran MiXCR on the multiplex PCR reads and lists one entry per CDR3 protein. The sample records 2,000 or so distinct CDR3 sequences, roughly 30% being singletons. The ends were cut back, 6 bases at V and 2 bases at J, with 13 bases in the middle. The length of the CDR3 is 14 residues. In germline, CDR1 is SGHVS, CDR2 FNYEAQ. As template, the study used bulk tumor genomic DNA at about 600 ng per sample. Surgery yielded several widely spaced biopsies per primary tumor. The cohort was untreated, with newly diagnosed non-small cell lung cancer undergoing curative surgery. Patients with newly diagnosed non-small cell lung cancer who underwent surgery with curative intent served as donors.

This sequence joins TRBV7-6 and TRBJ1-2; D possibly corresponds to TRBD1 (5 bases). The material sequenced was lung tumor tissue. The receptor's source is a man in his sixties with non-small cell lung cancer. CDR3 in amino acids: CASSYRDPNYGYTF. The CDR3 DNA sequence: TGTGCCAGCAGTTACCGGGACCCCAACTATGGCTACACCTTC.